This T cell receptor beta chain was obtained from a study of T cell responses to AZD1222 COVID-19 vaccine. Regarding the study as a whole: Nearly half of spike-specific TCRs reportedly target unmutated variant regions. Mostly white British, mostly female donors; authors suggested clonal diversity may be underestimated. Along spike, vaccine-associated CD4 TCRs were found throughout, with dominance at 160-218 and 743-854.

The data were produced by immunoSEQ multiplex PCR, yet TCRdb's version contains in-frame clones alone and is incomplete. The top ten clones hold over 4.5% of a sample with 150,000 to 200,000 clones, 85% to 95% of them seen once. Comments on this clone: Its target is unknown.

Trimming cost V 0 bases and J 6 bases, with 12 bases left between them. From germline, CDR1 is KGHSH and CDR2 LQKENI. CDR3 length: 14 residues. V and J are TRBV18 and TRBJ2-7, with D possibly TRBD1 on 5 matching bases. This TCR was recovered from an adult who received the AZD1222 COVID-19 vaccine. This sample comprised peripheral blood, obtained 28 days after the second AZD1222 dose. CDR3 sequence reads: CASSPPSGPGEQYF. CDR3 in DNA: TGTGCCAGCTCACCACCTTCAGGGCCAGGCGAGCAGTACTTC.